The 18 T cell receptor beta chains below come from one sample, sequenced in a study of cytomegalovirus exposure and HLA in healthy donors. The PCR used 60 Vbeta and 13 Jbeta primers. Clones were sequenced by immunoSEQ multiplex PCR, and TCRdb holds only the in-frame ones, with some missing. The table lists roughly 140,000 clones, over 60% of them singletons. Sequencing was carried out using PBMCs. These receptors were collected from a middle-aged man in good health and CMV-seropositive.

The CDR3 coding sequence is TGTGCCAGCAAGGGGTCCTCGAGGAACACTGAAGCTTTCTTT. Protein sequence: CASKGSSRNTEAFF. This rearrangement joins TRBV2 to TRBJ1-1; possibly TRBD1 for D (5 bases). Germline V gene sequence: CDR1 SNHLY, CDR2 FYNNEI. This CDR3 has 14 residues. The V and J ends lost 7 bases and 1 base respectively, with 13 bases between them.

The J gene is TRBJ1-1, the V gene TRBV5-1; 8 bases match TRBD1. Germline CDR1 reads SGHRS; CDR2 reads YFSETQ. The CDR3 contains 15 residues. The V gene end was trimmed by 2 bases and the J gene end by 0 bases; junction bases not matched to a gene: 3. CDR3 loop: CASSLGQGMNTEAFF. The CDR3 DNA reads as TGCGCCAGCAGCTTAGGACAGGGAATGAACACTGAAGCTTTCTTT.

The CDR3 bases are TGTGCCAGCAGTGGACAGACGACAGTCTCCTACGAGCAGTACTTC. Its translation is CASSGQTTVSYEQYF. The genes are TRBV6-1 and TRBJ2-7, with D maybe TRBD1 (5 bases). Germline V gives CDR1 MNHNS, CDR2 SASEGT. The CDR3 extends over 15 amino acids. The ends were cut back, 4 bases at V and 0 bases at J, with 13 bases in the middle.

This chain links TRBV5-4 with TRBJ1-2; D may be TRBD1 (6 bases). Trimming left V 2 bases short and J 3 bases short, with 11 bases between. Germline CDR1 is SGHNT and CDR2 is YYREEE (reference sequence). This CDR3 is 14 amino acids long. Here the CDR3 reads CASSLPQGYYGYTF. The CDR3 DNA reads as TGTGCCAGCAGCTTACCCCAGGGGTACTATGGCTACACCTTC.

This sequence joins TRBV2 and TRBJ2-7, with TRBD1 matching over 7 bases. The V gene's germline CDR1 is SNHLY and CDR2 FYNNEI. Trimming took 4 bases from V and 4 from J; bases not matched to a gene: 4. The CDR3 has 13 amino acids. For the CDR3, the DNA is TGTGCCAGCAGTGGACAACAGGGGTACGAGCAGTACTTC. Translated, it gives CASSGQQGYEQYF.

The CDR3 coding sequence is TGTGCCAGCACTCCCCCGCAGGGTAAAGGGGTGGAGACCCAGTACTTC. It codes for CASTPPQGKGVETQYF. The V call is TRBV2, the J call TRBJ2-5; perhaps TRBD1 as D (5 bases). CDR3 size: 16 residues. Trimming took 7 bases from V and 5 from J, leaving 23 bases between them. Germline loops: CDR1 SNHLY, CDR2 FYNNEI.

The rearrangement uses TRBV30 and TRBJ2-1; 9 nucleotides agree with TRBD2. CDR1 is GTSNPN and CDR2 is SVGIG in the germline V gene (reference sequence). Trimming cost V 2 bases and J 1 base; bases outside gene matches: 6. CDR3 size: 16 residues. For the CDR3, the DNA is TGTGCCTGGAGTCTTAGCGGGAGTAGATCCTACAATGAGCAGTTCTTC. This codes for CAWSLSGSRSYNEQFF.

The CDR3 loop is CASSLSSGPEAFF. CDR3 in DNA: TGTGCCAGCAGTCTCTCCTCGGGTCCTGAAGCTTTCTTT. The chain is built from TRBV6-6 and TRBJ1-1; D gene uncertain. This CDR3 comprises 13 residues. V was shortened by 5 bases and J by 6 bases, with 13 bases between the two germline ends. Germline lookup yields CDR1 MNHNY and CDR2 SVGAGI (reference sequence).

The CDR3 loop is CASSGRLNTEAFF. The CDR3 DNA reads TGTGCCAGCAGTGGTCGGTTGAACACTGAAGCTTTCTTT. V usage is TRBV6-1 and J usage is TRBJ1-1; D remains unclear. The V end was cut by 4 bases, the J end by 0 bases, with 6 bases between. The CDR3 extends over 13 amino acids. Germline V gene lookup returns CDR1 MNHNS and CDR2 SASEGT.

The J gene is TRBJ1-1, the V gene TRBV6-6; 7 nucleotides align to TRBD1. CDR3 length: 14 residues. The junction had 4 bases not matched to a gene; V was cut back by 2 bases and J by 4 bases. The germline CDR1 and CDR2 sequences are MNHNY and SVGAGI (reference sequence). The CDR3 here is CASSYDRVSTEAFF. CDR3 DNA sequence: TGTGCCAGCAGTTACGACAGGGTCTCCACTGAAGCTTTCTTT.

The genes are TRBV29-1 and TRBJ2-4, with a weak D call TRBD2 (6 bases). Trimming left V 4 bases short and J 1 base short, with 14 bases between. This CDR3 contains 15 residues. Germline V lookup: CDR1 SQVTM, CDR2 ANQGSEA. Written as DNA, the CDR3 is TGCAGCGTTGCGGTTTGGGGGGAGGCCAAAAACATTCAGTACTTC. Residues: CSVAVWGEAKNIQYF.

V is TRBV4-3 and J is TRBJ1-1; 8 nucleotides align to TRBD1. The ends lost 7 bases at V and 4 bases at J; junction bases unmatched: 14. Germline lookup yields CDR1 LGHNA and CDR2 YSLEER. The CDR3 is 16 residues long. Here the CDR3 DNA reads TGCGCCAGCAACGCACAGGGGGTAGGTCAGGCCACTGAAGCTTTCTTT. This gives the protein CASNAQGVGQATEAFF.

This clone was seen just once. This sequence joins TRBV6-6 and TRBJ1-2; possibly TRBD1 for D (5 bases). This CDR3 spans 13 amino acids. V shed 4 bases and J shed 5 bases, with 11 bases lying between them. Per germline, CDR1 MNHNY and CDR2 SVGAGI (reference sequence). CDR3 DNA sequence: TGTGCCAGCAGTTCCGGGACTTTATATGGCTACACCTTC. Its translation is CASSSGTLYGYTF.

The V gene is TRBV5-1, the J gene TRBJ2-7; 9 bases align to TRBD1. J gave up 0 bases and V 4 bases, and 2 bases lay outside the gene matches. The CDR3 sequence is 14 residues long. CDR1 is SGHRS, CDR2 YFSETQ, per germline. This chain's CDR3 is CASSRTGDSYEQYF. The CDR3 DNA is TGCGCCAGCAGCCGGACAGGGGACTCCTACGAGCAGTACTTC.

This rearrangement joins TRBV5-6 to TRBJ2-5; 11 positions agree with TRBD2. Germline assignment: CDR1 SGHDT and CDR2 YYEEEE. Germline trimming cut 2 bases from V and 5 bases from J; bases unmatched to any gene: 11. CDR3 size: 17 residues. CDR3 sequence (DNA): TGTGCCAGCAGCTTAACGACACTAGCGGGAGTGTTGGAGACCCAGTACTTC. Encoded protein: CASSLTTLAGVLETQYF.

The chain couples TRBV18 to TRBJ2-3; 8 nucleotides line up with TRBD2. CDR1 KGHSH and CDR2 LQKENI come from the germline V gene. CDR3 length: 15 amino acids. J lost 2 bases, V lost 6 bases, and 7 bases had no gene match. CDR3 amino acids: CASSLTSGPTDTQYF. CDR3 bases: TGTGCCAGCTCCCTTACTAGCGGACCCACAGATACGCAGTATTTT. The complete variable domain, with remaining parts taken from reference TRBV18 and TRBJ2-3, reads NAGVMQNPRHLVRRRGQEARLRCSPMKGHSHVYWYRQLPEEGLKFMVYLQKENIIDESGMPKERFSAEFPKEGPSILRIQQVVRGDSAAYFCASSLTSGPTDTQYFGPGTRLTVL.

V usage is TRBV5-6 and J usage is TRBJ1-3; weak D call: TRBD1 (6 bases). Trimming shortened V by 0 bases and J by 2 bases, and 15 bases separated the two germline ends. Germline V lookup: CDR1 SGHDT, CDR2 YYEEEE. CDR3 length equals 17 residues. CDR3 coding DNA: TGTGCCAGCAGCTTGGGGGGGCCGGGCATCGCTGGAAACACCATATATTTT. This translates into CASSLGGPGIAGNTIYF.

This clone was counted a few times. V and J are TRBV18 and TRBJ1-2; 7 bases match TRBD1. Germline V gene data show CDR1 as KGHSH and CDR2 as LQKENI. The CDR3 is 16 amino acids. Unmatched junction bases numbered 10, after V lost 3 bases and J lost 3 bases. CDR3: CASSPFGQVRDYGYTF. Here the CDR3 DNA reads TGTGCCAGCTCACCTTTCGGACAGGTCCGGGACTATGGCTACACCTTC. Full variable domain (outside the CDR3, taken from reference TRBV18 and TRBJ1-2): NAGVMQNPRHLVRRRGQEARLRCSPMKGHSHVYWYRQLPEEGLKFMVYLQKENIIDESGMPKERFSAEFPKEGPSILRIQQVVRGDSAAYFCASSPFGQVRDYGYTFGSGTRLTVV.